This T cell receptor beta chain comes out of a study of CD4 T cells in relation to SARS-CoV-2 and coronaviruses. This CDR3 is built from 13 residues. Trimming cost V 8 bases and J 3 bases; bases outside gene matches: 5. The assay was immunoSEQ multiplex PCR, and TCRdb's table has in-frame clones only and misses some. The sample contains 35,000 to 45,000 clones, about 80% of which appear only once. Concerning this clone itself: What it recognizes is unknown.

V usage is TRBV12-3 or TRBV12-4 and J usage is TRBJ2-3; TRBD2 aligns across 7 bases. This sequence was found in an adult with COVID-19. Material for sequencing was naive CD4+ T cells from PBMCs, cultured in vitro. Subset here: naive CD4+ T cells isolated by negative enrichment. In DNA, the CDR3 is TGTGCCAGCCGGAGGGAGGGGACAGATACGCAGTATTTT. Translating it yields CASRREGTDTQYF.